Reported below is one T cell receptor (beta chain). Different DNA sequences within this sample yield the same CDR3. The data were taken from a study of shared clonotypes between healthy human individuals. The split of CD4+ cells yielded CD45RA+ naive and CD45RA-negative memory subsets. The CDR3 runs to 14 residues. V was cut by 4 bases and J by 0 bases, with 10 bases left in between. The germline V gene has CDR1 SGHRS and CDR2 YFSETQ. Genomic DNA from each subset was divided evenly over several immunoSEQ plates. Under the authors' procedure: From ImmunoSEQ came sequences covering only the junction and carrying no quality scores, so filtering differed. The assay was immunoSEQ multiplex PCR, and TCRdb's table has in-frame clones only and misses some. V, J and clone size derive from that table, while D and trimming were established from the DNA sequence. Here the sample spans some 2.3 million clones, 90% to 95% being singletons.

This chain joins TRBV5-1 and TRBJ1-1, with D possibly being TRBD1 (6 bases). The origin of this receptor is a man younger than 30 in good health. Some clones in this sample may be carry-over from other donors' samples. The material sequenced was naive CD4+ T cells from PBMCs. Indicated subset: CD45RA+ positively selected. CDR3 DNA: TGCGCCAGCAGCGTTACAGGGTTGAACACTGAAGCTTTCTTT. Its protein product is CASSVTGLNTEAFF.